These 5 T cell receptor beta chains came from one sample sequenced in a study of metastatic and nonmetastatic thyroid tumors (dated by TCRdb to 2018 to 2020). Libraries came from PCR. Sequencing was carried out with an Illumina HiSeq 4000. Using fastp trimming at Q25 and MiXCR clonotype assembly, TCRdb reanalyzed the public sequencing data and kept in-frame beta chains. The sample table holds roughly 34,000 clones, of which around 33% were seen once. The top ten hold 15% to 20% of the sample. None of the patients had been given any treatment before thyroid surgery. The specimen was tumor tissue. Receptors were obtained from a female donor with papillary thyroid cancer or a benign thyroid nodule (not recorded which). Some clones in this sample may be carry-over from other donors' samples.

This clone was detected only a few times. The chain carries TRBV11-1 and TRBJ1-1, with D unresolved. V lost 2 bases and J lost 4, with 14 bases in between. Germline V gene sequence: CDR1 SGHAT, CDR2 FQDESV (reference sequence). The CDR3 has 15 amino acids. The CDR3 DNA is TGTGCCAGCAGCTTACCGCGTAGACGACCCACTGAAGCTTTCTTT. Encoded protein: CASSLPRRRPTEAFF. Drawing the rest from reference TRBV11-1 and TRBJ1-1, the complete variable domain is EAEVAQSPRYKITEKSQAVAFWCDPISGHATLYWYRQILGQGPELLVQFQDESVVDDSQLPKDRFSAERLKGVDSTLKIQPAELGDSAMYLCASSLPRRRPTEAFFGQGTRLTVV.

The J gene is TRBJ2-5, the V gene TRBV12-3 or TRBV12-4; 14 nucleotides align to TRBD2. V lost 6 bases and J lost 5; bases outside the gene matches: 14. The CDR3 spans 18 residues. This chain's CDR3 is CASRPGLAGEWGRETQYF. Here the CDR3 DNA reads TGTGCCAGCAGACCGGGACTAGCGGGAGAATGGGGTAGGGAGACCCAGTACTTC.

This clone showed up just a few times. V and J are TRBV28 and TRBJ1-2, with D maybe TRBD1 (5 bases). Trimming took off 5 bases at V and 9 bases at J, with 22 bases between the two ends. The CDR3 is 15 amino acids. CDR1 and CDR2 from the germline V gene are MDHEN and SYDVKM. CDR3 sequence reads: CASSPSVAGPLSYTF. CDR3 nucleotides: TGTGCCAGCAGTCCTAGTGTTGCAGGGCCCCTTAGCTACACCTTC.

The chain recombines TRBV6-6 with TRBJ1-3; TRBD1 matches at 8 bases. J lost 4 bases, V lost 0 bases, and 2 bases had no gene match. The CDR3 is 15 amino acids. Per germline, CDR1 MNHNY and CDR2 SVGAGI (reference sequence). CDR3 DNA sequence: TGTGCCAGCAGTTACTCGGACAGGGCCGGAAACACCATATATTTT. Translating gives CASSYSDRAGNTIYF.

The gene calls are TRBV9 and TRBJ2-3; D uncertain. Trimming shortened V by 0 bases and J by 2 bases, and 7 bases separated the two germline ends. The CDR3 totals 14 residues. CDR1 is SGDLS, CDR2 YYNGEE, per germline. As DNA, the CDR3 is TGTGCCAGCAGCGTAGAGCACATCACAGATACGCAGTATTTT. Residues: CASSVEHITDTQYF.